Sequencing of this T cell receptor beta chain was carried out in a study of blood T cells in healthy people across ages. Findings and caveats of the study: Diversity figures derived from one million T cells were judged to underestimate the true value.

A J-beta primer mix and a sample-barcoded 5' primer were used in a second PCR of roughly 6 to 11 cycles. TCRdb reprocessed the 5' RACE reads via MiXCR and lists one record per CDR3 protein. The sample has roughly 900,000 distinct CDR3 sequences; 29% are singletons. A few counts support this clonotype. The antigen remains undetermined. This clonotype originated in an elderly woman in good health. Input material: blood.

The CDR3 sequence is CASRSGADEETQYF. In DNA, the CDR3 is TGTGCCAGCAGGTCCGGCGCTGACGAAGAGACCCAGTACTTC. The rearrangement uses TRBV2 and TRBJ2-5; the D is unclear. The CDR3 is 14 amino acids. V was clipped by 6 bases and J by 3 bases, with 14 bases between them. The germline V gene encodes CDR1 SNHLY and CDR2 FYNNEI.